The rows below give T cell receptor beta chains drawn from one sample of a study of T cell responses to AZD1222 COVID-19 vaccine. The method was immunoSEQ multiplex PCR; TCRdb's version includes in-frame clones alone and lacks a portion of them. The repertoire consists of fewer than 200,000 clones, with about 89% occurring once and the leading ten covering about 1.5%. The specimen comprised peripheral blood, sampled on day 0 of AZD1222 vaccination. Receptors originate from an adult in good health. Each CDR3 is given with its conserved first and last residue.

V gene,J gene,CDR3 protein
TRBV6-5,TRBJ1-5,CASLETGGGQPQHF
TRBV12-3/TRBV12-4,TRBJ1-5,CASSTDVGPQHF
TRBV12-3/TRBV12-4,TRBJ1-2,CASNFGTPYGYTF
TRBV12-3/TRBV12-4,TRBJ2-1,CASSPEQFF
TRBV11-2,TRBJ2-4,CASRKSVNSNIQYF
TRBV19,TRBJ2-7,CASSILAGGPDEQYF
TRBV11-2,TRBJ1-2,CASSFAQVSYGYTF
TRBV12-3/TRBV12-4,TRBJ1-1,CASRATNTEAFF
TRBV6-6,TRBJ1-2,CATEQGDYGYTF
TRBV6-5,TRBJ1-2,CASRPGTAAMGYTF
TRBV4-1,TRBJ2-2,CASSPLGTGVAGELFF
TRBV7-9,TRBJ2-2,CASSPRDKELFF
TRBV6-2/TRBV6-3,TRBJ1-2,CASSSQDKGPYGYTF
TRBV24-1,TRBJ1-1,CATSDSMTGTEAFF
TRBV30,TRBJ1-3,CAWSVTRPSRGNTIYF
TRBV4-2,TRBJ1-1,CASSQEGWMGAFF
TRBV7-6,TRBJ2-2,CASSLELAGASNTGELFF
TRBV9,TRBJ2-1,CASSVGASGYNEQFF
TRBV7-2,TRBJ2-7,CASSLSNEQYF
TRBV12-3/TRBV12-4,TRBJ1-2,CASSSTYDYGYTF
TRBV2,TRBJ2-3,CASRGQGIDTQYF
TRBV5-1,TRBJ1-6,CASSLRDGQNSPLHF
TRBV28,TRBJ2-7,CASTPSTSGSYEQYF
TRBV5-1,TRBJ1-4,CASSLTGAAGEKLFF
TRBV28,TRBJ2-3,CASSLWATTSTDTQYF
TRBV6-1,TRBJ1-4,CASSERDTRAEKLFF
TRBV5-4,TRBJ1-2,CASSPGDRVYGYTF
TRBV7-9,TRBJ2-3,CASSSGHLETDTQYF
TRBV30,TRBJ1-5,CAWSATTGQPQHF
TRBV6-5,TRBJ2-1,CASSPTGGSANEQFF
TRBV27,TRBJ1-5,CASRSSWTGDNQPQHF
TRBV6-2/TRBV6-3,TRBJ2-7,CASSYPTGFYEQYF
TRBV7-3,TRBJ1-2,CASSPRTGGYTF
TRBV12-3/TRBV12-4,TRBJ1-2,CASSSTGHGYTF
TRBV6-2/TRBV6-3,TRBJ1-3,CASSRDRAGNTIYF
TRBV29-1,TRBJ2-7,CSVTGGAYEQYF
TRBV11-2,TRBJ2-1,CASTERWTSGNNEQFF
TRBV19,TRBJ1-4,CASSLGAGQGNEKLFF
TRBV9,TRBJ2-1,CASSLAYGSGEQFF
TRBV10-1,TRBJ2-1,CASMDRGNEQFF
TRBV6-2/TRBV6-3,TRBJ2-7,CASSQYEQYF
TRBV5-1,TRBJ2-5,CASSADSATGSQYF
TRBV14,TRBJ1-1,CASSQQLYDTEAFF
TRBV27,TRBJ1-5,CASKKGGSNSNQPQHF
TRBV5-1,TRBJ2-2,CASSISLGPGELFF
TRBV6-5,TRBJ1-5,CASNRDQPQHF
TRBV7-3,TRBJ2-5,CASSSPGQGRETQYF
TRBV6-2/TRBV6-3,TRBJ2-1,CASSYDRLAGGQAYNEQFF
TRBV12-3/TRBV12-4,TRBJ2-3,CASSMPGPDTQYF
TRBV18,TRBJ1-1,CASSPRGAGTEAFF
TRBV7-8,TRBJ2-7,CASSATGQGANEQYF
TRBV6-5,TRBJ2-7,CASRTGSYEQYF
TRBV19,TRBJ2-7,CASSMLDTTYEQYF
TRBV6-6,TRBJ2-3,CASRGAPLADTQYF
TRBV3-1/TRBV3-2,TRBJ2-6,CASSRASGVSGANVLTF
TRBV28,TRBJ1-5,CASSRDRVNQPQHF
TRBV9,TRBJ1-6,CASSVDPGANSPLHF
TRBV7-9,TRBJ1-3,CASRPGQGPGNTIYF